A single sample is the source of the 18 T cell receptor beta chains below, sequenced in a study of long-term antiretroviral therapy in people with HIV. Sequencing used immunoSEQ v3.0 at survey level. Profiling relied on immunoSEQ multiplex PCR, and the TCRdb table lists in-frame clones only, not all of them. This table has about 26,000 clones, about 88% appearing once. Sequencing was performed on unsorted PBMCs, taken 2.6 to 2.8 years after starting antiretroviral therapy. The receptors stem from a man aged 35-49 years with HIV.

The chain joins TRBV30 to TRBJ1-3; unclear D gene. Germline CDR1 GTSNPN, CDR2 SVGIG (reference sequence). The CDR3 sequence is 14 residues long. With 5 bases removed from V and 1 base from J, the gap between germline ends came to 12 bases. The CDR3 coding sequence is TGTGCCTGGTCTTGGATAGCGTCTGGAAACACCATATATTTT. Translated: CAWSWIASGNTIYF.

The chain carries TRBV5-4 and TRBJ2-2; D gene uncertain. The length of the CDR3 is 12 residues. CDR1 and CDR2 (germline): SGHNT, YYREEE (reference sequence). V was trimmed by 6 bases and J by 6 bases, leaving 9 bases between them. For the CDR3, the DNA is TGTGCCAGCATGGGCTTGGCCGGGGAGCTGTTTTTT. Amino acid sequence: CASMGLAGELFF. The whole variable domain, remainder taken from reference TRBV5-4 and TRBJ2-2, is ETGVTQSPTHLIKTRGQQVTLRCSSQSGHNTVSWYQQALGQGPQFIFQYYREEENGRGNFPPRFSGLQFPNYSSELNVNALELDDSALYLCASMGLAGELFFGEGSRLTVL.

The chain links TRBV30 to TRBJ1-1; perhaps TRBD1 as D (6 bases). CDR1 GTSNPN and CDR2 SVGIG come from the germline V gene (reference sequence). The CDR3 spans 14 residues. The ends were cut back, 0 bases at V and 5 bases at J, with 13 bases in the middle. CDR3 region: CAWSVGGGVTEAFF. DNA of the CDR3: TGTGCCTGGAGTGTAGGGGGGGGAGTGACTGAAGCTTTCTTT.

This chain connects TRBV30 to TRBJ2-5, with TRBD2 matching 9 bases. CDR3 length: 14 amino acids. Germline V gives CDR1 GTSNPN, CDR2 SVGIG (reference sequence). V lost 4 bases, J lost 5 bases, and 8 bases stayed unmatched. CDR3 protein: CAWNKRGAPETQYF. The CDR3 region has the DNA TGTGCCTGGAATAAGCGGGGGGCTCCGGAGACCCAGTACTTC.

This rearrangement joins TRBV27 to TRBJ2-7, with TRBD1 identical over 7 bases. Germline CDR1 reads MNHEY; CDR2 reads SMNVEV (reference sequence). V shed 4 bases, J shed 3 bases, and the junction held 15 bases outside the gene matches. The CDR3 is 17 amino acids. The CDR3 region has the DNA TGTGCCAGCAGTTCCCCCACCCAAACCGGGACAGTCTACGAGCAGTACTTC. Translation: CASSSPTQTGTVYEQYF.

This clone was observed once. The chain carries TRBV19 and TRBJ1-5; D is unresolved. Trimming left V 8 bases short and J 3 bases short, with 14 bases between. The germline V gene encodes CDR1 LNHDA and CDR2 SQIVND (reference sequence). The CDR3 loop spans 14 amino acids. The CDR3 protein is CASSQQTPNQPQHF. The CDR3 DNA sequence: TGTGCCAGTTCTCAGCAGACCCCCAATCAGCCCCAGCATTTT. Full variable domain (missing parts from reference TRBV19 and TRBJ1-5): DGGITQSPKYLFRKEGQNVTLSCEQNLNHDAMYWYRQDPGQGLRLIYYSQIVNDFQKGDIAEGYSVSREKKESFPLTVTSAQKNPTAFYLCASSQQTPNQPQHFGDGTRLSIL.

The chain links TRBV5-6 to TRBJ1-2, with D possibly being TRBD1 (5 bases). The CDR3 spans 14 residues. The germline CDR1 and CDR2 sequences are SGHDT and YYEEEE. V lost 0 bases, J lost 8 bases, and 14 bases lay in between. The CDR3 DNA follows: TGTGCCAGCAGCTTGGGGACAAGGCCGATAGGCTACACCTTC. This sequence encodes CASSLGTRPIGYTF.

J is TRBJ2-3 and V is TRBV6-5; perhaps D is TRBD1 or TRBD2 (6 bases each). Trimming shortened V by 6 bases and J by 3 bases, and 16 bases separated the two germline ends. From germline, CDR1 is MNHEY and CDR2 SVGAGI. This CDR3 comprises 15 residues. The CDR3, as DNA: TGTGCCAGCAGCCCCTGGGGGGCTAGTACAGATACGCAGTATTTT. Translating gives CASSPWGASTDTQYF.

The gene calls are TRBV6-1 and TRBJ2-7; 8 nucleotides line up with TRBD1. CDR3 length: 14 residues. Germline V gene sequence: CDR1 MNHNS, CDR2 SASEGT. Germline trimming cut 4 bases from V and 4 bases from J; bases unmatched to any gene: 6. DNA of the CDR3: TGTGCCAGCAGTGTGGGGCAGGGGGCTTACGAGCAGTACTTC. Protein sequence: CASSVGQGAYEQYF.

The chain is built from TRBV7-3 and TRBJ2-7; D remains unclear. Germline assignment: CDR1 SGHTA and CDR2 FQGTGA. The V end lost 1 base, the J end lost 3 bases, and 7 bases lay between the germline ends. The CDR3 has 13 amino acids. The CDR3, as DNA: TGTGCCAGCAGCTTAAACCCCCGCTACGAGCAGTACTTC. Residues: CASSLNPRYEQYF. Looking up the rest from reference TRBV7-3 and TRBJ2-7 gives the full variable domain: GAGVSQTPSNKVTEKGKYVELRCDPISGHTALYWYRQSLGQGPEFLIYFQGTGAADDSGLPNDRFFAVRPEGSVSTLKIQRTERGDSAVYLCASSLNPRYEQYFGPGTRLTVT.

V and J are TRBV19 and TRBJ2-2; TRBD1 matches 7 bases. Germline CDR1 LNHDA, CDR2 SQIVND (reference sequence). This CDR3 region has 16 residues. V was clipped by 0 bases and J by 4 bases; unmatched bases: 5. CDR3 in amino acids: CASSIEGDSGTGELFF. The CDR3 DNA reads TGTGCCAGTAGTATAGAGGGGGACAGCGGCACCGGGGAGCTGTTTTTT. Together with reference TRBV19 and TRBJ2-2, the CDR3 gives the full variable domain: DGGITQSPKYLFRKEGQNVTLSCEQNLNHDAMYWYRQDPGQGLRLIYYSQIVNDFQKGDIAEGYSVSREKKESFPLTVTSAQKNPTAFYLCASSIEGDSGTGELFFGEGSRLTVL.

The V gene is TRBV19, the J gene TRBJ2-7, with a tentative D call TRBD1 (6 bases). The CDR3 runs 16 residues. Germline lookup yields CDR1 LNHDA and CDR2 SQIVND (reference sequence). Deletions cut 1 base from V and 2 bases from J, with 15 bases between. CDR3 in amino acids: CASSIGIGQSTYEQYF. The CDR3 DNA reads TGTGCCAGTAGTATAGGAATTGGACAGAGTACCTACGAGCAGTACTTC. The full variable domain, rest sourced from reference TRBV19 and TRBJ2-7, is DGGITQSPKYLFRKEGQNVTLSCEQNLNHDAMYWYRQDPGQGLRLIYYSQIVNDFQKGDIAEGYSVSREKKESFPLTVTSAQKNPTAFYLCASSIGIGQSTYEQYFGPGTRLTVT.

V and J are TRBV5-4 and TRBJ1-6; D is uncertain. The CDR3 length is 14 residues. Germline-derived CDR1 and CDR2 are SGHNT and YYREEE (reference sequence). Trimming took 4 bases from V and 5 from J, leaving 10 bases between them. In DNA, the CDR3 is TGTGCCAGCAGCCTGGCAGGAAATAATTCACCCCTCCACTTT. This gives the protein CASSLAGNNSPLHF.

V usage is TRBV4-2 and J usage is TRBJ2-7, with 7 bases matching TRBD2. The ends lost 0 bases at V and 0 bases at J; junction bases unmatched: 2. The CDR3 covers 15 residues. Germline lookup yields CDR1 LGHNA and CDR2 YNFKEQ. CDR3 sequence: CASSQEAGSSYEQYF. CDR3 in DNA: TGTGCCAGCAGCCAAGAAGCGGGGAGCTCCTACGAGCAGTACTTC.

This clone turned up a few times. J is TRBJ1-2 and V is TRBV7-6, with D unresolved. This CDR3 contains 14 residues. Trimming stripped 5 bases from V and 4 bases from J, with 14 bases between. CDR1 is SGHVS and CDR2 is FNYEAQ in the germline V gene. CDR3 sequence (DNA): TGTGCCAGCAGCCCAGTGTCGGGGAGCTATGGCTACACCTTC. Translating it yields CASSPVSGSYGYTF.

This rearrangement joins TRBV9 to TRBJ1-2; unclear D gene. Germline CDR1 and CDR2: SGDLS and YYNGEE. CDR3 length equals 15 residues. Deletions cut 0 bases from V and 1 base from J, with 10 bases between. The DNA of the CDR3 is TGTGCCAGCAGCGTAGGGGCAGCCGATAACTATGGCTACACCTTC. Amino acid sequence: CASSVGAADNYGYTF. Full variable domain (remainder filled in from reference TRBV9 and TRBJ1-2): DSGVTQTPKHLITATGQRVTLRCSPRSGDLSVYWYQQSLDQGLQFLIQYYNGEERAKGNILERFSAQQFPDLHSELNLSSLELGDSALYFCASSVGAADNYGYTFGSGTRLTVV.

The CDR3 protein is CAISDPGRMNTEAFF. The CDR3 DNA reads TGTGCCATCAGTGATCCGGGACGGATGAACACTGAAGCTTTCTTT. The rearrangement joins TRBV10-3 to TRBJ1-1; D may be TRBD1 (5 bases). V lost 3 bases and J 0 bases, leaving 11 bases between the germline ends. This CDR3 spans 15 amino acids. Germline CDR1 is ENHRY and CDR2 is SYGVKD.

CDR3: CASRVDSNEETQYF. The CDR3 coding sequence is TGTGCCAGCAGAGTGGACTCGAACGAAGAGACCCAGTACTTC. This chain connects TRBV6-5 to TRBJ2-5; D perhaps matches TRBD2 (5 bases). Between the trimmed V and J ends, which lost 6 bases and 3 bases, there was a span of 14 bases. CDR3 length equals 14 residues. From germline, CDR1 is MNHEY and CDR2 SVGAGI.